This TCR beta chain was found in a study of vaccination and CD4 T cells after COVID-19. The wider study: Between diagnosis and the drawing of post-COVID samples lay a median around 98 days (range 35 to 161). Overlapping SARS-CoV-2, HCoV-NL63, HCoV-OC43 and HCoV-229E spike peptides were used to stimulate cells. A CEFX pool, an HIV-1 Nef pool, or else no peptide went into the control cultures.

The table lists this clonotype with a few counts. Its antigen remains unidentified. Sequencing of DNA taken from cultured CD4+ T cells relied on the Oncomine TCR Beta short-read assay. TCRdb analysed the PCR reads with MiXCR anew, one entry per CDR3 protein. The table records about 10,000 distinct CDR3 sequences, about 46% of them present only once. Documented treatment: approximately nine-day PBMC culture with coronavirus spike peptide pools or control peptides (ViraFEST assay). ViraFEST relied on peptide pools to expand antigen-specific T cells; the TCRs were sequenced afterward. Germline V lookup: CDR1 MNHNS, CDR2 SASEGT. V shed 11 bases and J shed 1 base, with 11 bases lying between them. This CDR3 region has 13 residues.

The material sequenced was CD4+ T cells from blood, cultured in vitro. The TCR was taken from a human donor who had recovered from COVID-19. This chain uses TRBV6-1 with TRBJ2-2; D is unresolved. CDR3 bases: TGTGCCGTAACAACGGGGAACACCGGGGAGCTGTTTTTT. This codes for CAVTTGNTGELFF.